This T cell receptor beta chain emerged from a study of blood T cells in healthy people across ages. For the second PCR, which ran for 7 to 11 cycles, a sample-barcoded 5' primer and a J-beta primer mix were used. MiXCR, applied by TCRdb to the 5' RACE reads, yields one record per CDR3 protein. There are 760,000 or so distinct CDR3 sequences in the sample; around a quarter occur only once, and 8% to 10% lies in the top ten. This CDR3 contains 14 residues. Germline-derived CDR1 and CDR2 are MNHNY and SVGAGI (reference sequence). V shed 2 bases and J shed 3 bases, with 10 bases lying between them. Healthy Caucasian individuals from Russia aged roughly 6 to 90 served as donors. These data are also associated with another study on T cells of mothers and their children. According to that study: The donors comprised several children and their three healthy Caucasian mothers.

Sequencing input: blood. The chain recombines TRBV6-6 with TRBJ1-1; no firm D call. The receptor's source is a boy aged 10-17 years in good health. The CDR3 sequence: CASSYPAGDTEAFF. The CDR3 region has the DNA TGTGCCAGCAGTTACCCCGCAGGAGACACTGAAGCTTTCTTT.